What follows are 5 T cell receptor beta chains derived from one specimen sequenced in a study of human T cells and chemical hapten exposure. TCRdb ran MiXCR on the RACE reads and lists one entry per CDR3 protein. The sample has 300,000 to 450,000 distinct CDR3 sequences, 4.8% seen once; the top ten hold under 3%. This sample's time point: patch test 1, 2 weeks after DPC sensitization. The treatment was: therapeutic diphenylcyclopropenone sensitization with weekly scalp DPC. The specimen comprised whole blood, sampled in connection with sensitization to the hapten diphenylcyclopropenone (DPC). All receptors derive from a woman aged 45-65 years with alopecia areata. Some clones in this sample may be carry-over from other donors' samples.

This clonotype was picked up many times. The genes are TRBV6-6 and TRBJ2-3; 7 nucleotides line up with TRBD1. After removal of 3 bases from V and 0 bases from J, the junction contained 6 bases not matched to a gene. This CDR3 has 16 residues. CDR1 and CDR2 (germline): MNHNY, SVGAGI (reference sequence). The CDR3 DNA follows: TGTGCCAGCAGTTATCCCGGACAGGACAGCACAGATACGCAGTATTTT. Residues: CASSYPGQDSTDTQYF.

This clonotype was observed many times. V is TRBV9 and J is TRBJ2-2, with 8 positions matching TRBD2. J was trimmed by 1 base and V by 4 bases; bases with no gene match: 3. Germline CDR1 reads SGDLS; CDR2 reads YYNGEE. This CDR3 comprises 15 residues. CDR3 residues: CASSLGLVNTGELFF. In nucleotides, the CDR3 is TGTGCCAGCAGCCTGGGACTAGTGAACACCGGGGAGCTGTTTTTT.

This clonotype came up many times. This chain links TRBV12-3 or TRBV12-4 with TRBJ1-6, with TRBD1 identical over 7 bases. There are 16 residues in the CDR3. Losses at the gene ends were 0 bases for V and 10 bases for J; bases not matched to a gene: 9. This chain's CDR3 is CASSLARGGGRSPLHF. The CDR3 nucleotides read TGTGCCAGCAGTTTAGCCCGGGGAGGGGGCAGGTCACCCCTCCACTTT.

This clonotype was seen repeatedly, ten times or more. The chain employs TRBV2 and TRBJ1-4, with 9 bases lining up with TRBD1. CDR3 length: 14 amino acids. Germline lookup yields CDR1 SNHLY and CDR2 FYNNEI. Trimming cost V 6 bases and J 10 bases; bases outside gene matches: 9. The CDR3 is CASRPGQGRGKLFF. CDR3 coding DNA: TGTGCCAGCAGACCGGGACAGGGCAGAGGAAAACTGTTTTTT.

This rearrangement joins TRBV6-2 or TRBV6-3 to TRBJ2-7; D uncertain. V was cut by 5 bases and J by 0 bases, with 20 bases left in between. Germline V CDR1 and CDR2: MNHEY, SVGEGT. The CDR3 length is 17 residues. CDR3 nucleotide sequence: TGTGCCAGCAGTCGGGCTCCTAGGACCCTATTCTCCTACGAGCAGTACTTC. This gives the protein CASSRAPRTLFSYEQYF.